This T cell receptor beta chain was sequenced during a study of cytomegalovirus exposure and HLA in healthy donors. Concerning this clone itself: What it binds is unknown.

Findings and caveats of the study: Per a prior analysis, the majority of TCR beta V segments were productive roughly 90% or roughly 30% of the time.

Trimming took off 3 bases at V and 8 bases at J, with 14 bases between the two ends. CDR3 length equals 14 residues. Germline V lookup: CDR1 SGHTA, CDR2 FQGNSA. The PCR used 60 Vbeta and 13 Jbeta primers. Only in-frame clones appear in the TCRdb table, and some are missing; sequencing was by immunoSEQ multiplex PCR. The sample lists roughly 190,000 clones, around 81% occurring once. This sequence joins TRBV7-2 and TRBJ2-1; D possibly corresponds to TRBD2 (6 bases). The receptor's source is a woman aged 50 to 60 in good health and CMV-seropositive. The sequencing sample was made of PBMCs. Written as DNA, the CDR3 is TGTGCCAGCAGCTTCGCCGGGACTGGTTATGAGCAGTTCTTC. It yields the protein CASSFAGTGYEQFF.